One sample yielded the 18 T cell receptor beta chains listed below, sequenced in a study of blood T cell repertoires in COVID-19. Only in-frame clones appear in the TCRdb table, and some are missing; sequencing was by immunoSEQ multiplex PCR. The top ten clones hold 6% to 8% of a sample with 80,000 to 95,000 clones, approximately 85% of them seen once. Sequencing was done on a sample of peripheral blood. The receptors were sampled from a man aged 70-80 years with acute or convalescent COVID-19.

This rearrangement joins TRBV7-2 to TRBJ1-6, with 9 nucleotides matching TRBD1. Per germline, CDR1 SGHTA and CDR2 FQGNSA. The CDR3 is 15 amino acids. Trimming at V came to 4 bases and at J to 9 bases, leaving 7 bases not matched to a gene. The CDR3 region is CASSSDRGRASPLHF. The CDR3 DNA follows: TGTGCCAGCAGCTCGGACAGGGGCCGGGCTTCACCCCTCCACTTT.

This clone showed up just a few times. The CDR3: CASSQWTGGNTEAFF. CDR3 bases: TGTGCCAGCAGCCAATGGACCGGGGGGAACACTGAAGCTTTCTTT. The chain employs TRBV14 and TRBJ1-1; a weak D match, TRBD1 (5 bases). Trimming stripped 2 bases from V and 1 base from J, with 11 bases between. Germline-derived CDR1 and CDR2 are SGHDN and FVKESK. The CDR3 consists of 15 residues.

The chain couples TRBV7-2 to TRBJ1-3; TRBD1 matches at 7 bases. The V segment lost 1 base and the J segment 0 bases; nucleotides outside the gene matches: 3. Germline CDR1 SGHTA, CDR2 FQGNSA. This CDR3 spans 16 amino acids. The chain's CDR3 is CASSLVGQISGNTIYF. CDR3 coding DNA: TGTGCCAGCAGCTTAGTGGGACAGATCTCTGGAAACACCATATATTTT.

This sequence joins TRBV6-6 and TRBJ2-1; TRBD2 matches at 13 bases. Germline V gene sequence: CDR1 MNHNY, CDR2 SVGAGI (reference sequence). The J segment lost 7 bases and the V segment lost 6 bases, leaving 9 bases of the junction unmatched. This CDR3 is built from 16 residues. CDR3 bases: TGTGCCAGCAGATCACAACTAGCGGGAGGGCCAAATGAGCAGTTCTTC. Translating it yields CASRSQLAGGPNEQFF.

The chain joins TRBV27 to TRBJ1-3; unclear D gene. Trimming removed 2 bases at V and 5 bases at J, with 19 bases between. There are 17 residues in the CDR3. Per the germline V gene, CDR1 is MNHEY and CDR2 is SMNVEV (reference sequence). CDR3 amino acids: CASSLRGGLWGRNTIYF. As DNA, the CDR3 is TGTGCCAGCAGTTTACGTGGTGGACTTTGGGGTCGAAACACCATATATTTT.

The V and J genes are TRBV7-2 and TRBJ2-1, with 12 bases matching TRBD2. The CDR3 is made up of 16 amino acids. J was trimmed by 8 bases and V by 0 bases; bases with no gene match: 5. CDR1 is SGHTA, CDR2 FQGNSA, per germline. As DNA, the CDR3 is TGTGCCAGCAGCTTAGCCGAACTAGCGGGAGGATATGAGCAGTTCTTC. Protein: CASSLAELAGGYEQFF.

This chain connects TRBV3-1 (or the pseudogene TRBV3-2) to TRBJ2-2; 8 nucleotides line up with TRBD2. V lost 4 bases to trimming and J lost 5 bases; unmatched junction nucleotides: 6. This CDR3 spans 15 amino acids. CDR1 and CDR2 (germline): LGHDT, YNNKEL (reference sequence). The CDR3 DNA reads as TGTGCCAGCAGCCTCGGGGGGGCGGTAACCGGGGAGCTGTTTTTT. This sequence encodes CASSLGGAVTGELFF.

The chain employs TRBV2 and TRBJ1-5; a possible D gene is TRBD1 (6 bases). Germline V gene data show CDR1 as SNHLY and CDR2 as FYNNEI. The CDR3 has 13 residues. V shed 6 bases and J shed 11 bases, with 17 bases lying between them. This CDR3 reads CASRLAGALAQHF. The CDR3 DNA reads TGTGCCAGCAGATTGGCAGGGGCTCTAGCCCAGCATTTT.

The chain carries TRBV5-5 and TRBJ2-1; 13 bases line up with TRBD2. CDR3 size: 15 residues. Germline V lookup: CDR1 SGHKS, CDR2 YYEKEE (reference sequence). V was pared by 1 base and J by 7 bases, with 2 bases of the junction left unmatched. The CDR3 sequence: CASSLTSGRVNEQFF. DNA for the CDR3: TGTGCCAGCAGCTTGACTAGCGGGAGGGTGAATGAGCAGTTCTTC.

The V and J genes are TRBV4-3 and TRBJ1-6, with a weak D call TRBD1 (6 bases). There are 15 residues in the CDR3. Deletions cut 0 bases from V and 11 bases from J, with 14 bases between. Germline CDR1 LGHNA, CDR2 YSLEER. In DNA, the CDR3 is TGCGCCAGCAGCCAAGATGCCAGGGGCTCGACACCCCTCCACTTT. Translation gives CASSQDARGSTPLHF.

The chain recombines TRBV28 with TRBJ2-6; 9 bases agree with TRBD1. After removal of 2 bases from V and 1 base from J, the junction contained 3 bases not matched to a gene. Germline CDR1 and CDR2: MDHEN and SYDVKM. The CDR3 extends over 17 amino acids. The CDR3 is CASSLTGGKSGANVLTF. The CDR3 DNA follows: TGTGCCAGCAGTTTAACAGGGGGCAAATCTGGGGCCAACGTCCTGACTTTC.

The V gene is TRBV15, the J gene TRBJ2-1, with 8 bases identical to TRBD2. The CDR3 extends over 12 amino acids. J lost 9 bases, V lost 3 bases, and 1 base had no gene match. Germline CDR1 LNHNV, CDR2 YYDKDF (reference sequence). The CDR3 nucleotides are TGTGCCACCAGCAGCCTAGCGGGTGAGCAGTTCTTC. It codes for CATSSLAGEQFF. Full variable domain (outside the CDR3, taken from reference TRBV15 and TRBJ2-1): DAMVIQNPRYQVTQFGKPVTLSCSQTLNHNVMYWYQQKSSQAPKLLFHYYDKDFNNEADTPDNFQSRRPNTSFCFLDIRSPGLGDTAMYLCATSSLAGEQFFGPGTRLTVL.

A word on this clone: Different DNA sequences within this sample yield the same CDR3. V is TRBV2 and J is TRBJ2-7; 9 bases map to TRBD1. The germline CDR1 and CDR2 sequences are SNHLY and FYNNEI. Trimming cost V 5 bases and J 5 bases; bases outside gene matches: 7. CDR3 length: 14 amino acids. DNA for the CDR3: TGTGCCAGCAGTCCCCGGGACAGGGTAAACGAGCAGTACTTC. This sequence encodes CASSPRDRVNEQYF.

The chain joins TRBV10-3 to TRBJ1-4, with D perhaps TRBD1 (5 bases). Trimming shortened V by 7 bases and J by 8 bases, and 14 bases separated the two germline ends. Germline assignment: CDR1 ENHRY and CDR2 SYGVKD. The CDR3 length is 13 residues. CDR3 sequence (DNA): TGTGCCATCAAGGCGGGGGATCAAGAAAAACTGTTTTTT. Its protein product is CAIKAGDQEKLFF.

In nucleotides, the CDR3 is TGTGCCAGCAGCTTATATGGCGAAGGGGGTAACTATGGCTACACCTTC. Translated: CASSLYGEGGNYGYTF. The rearrangement uses TRBV7-9 and TRBJ1-2; TRBD1 is a possible D gene (6 bases). The CDR3 is made up of 16 amino acids. V dropped 2 bases and J dropped 1 base, with 14 bases sitting between them. The germline V gene has CDR1 SEHNR and CDR2 FQNEAQ (reference sequence).

The V gene is TRBV5-1, the J gene TRBJ1-2, with TRBD1 as a possible D gene (5 bases). V lost 5 bases and J lost 4, with 18 bases in between. The CDR3 has 15 residues. Germline loops: CDR1 SGHRS, CDR2 YFSETQ. The chain's CDR3 is CASRGAANGPYGYTF. CDR3 bases: TGCGCCAGCAGAGGGGCAGCCAACGGCCCCTATGGCTACACCTTC.

This rearrangement joins TRBV19 to TRBJ2-3; 10 positions match TRBD1. The CDR3 has 15 amino acids. From germline, CDR1 is LNHDA and CDR2 SQIVND (reference sequence). J gave up 1 base and V 3 bases, and 1 base lay outside the gene matches. For the CDR3, the DNA is TGTGCCAGTAGTATCGACAGGGGGCGCACAGATACGCAGTATTTT. As protein: CASSIDRGRTDTQYF.

The V gene is TRBV28, the J gene TRBJ1-4; tentative D call: TRBD1 (6 bases). With 3 bases removed from V and 3 bases from J, the gap between germline ends came to 11 bases. The CDR3 has 15 amino acids. Germline values: CDR1 MDHEN, CDR2 SYDVKM. The CDR3 DNA reads as TGTGCCAGCAGTTTGGACAGTGTCGCTAATGAAAAACTGTTTTTT. Translation gives CASSLDSVANEKLFF. The full variable domain, its missing parts supplied by reference TRBV28 and TRBJ1-4, is DVKVTQSSRYLVKRTGEKVFLECVQDMDHENMFWYRQDPGLGLRLIYFSYDVKMKEKGDIPEGYSVSREKKERFSLILESASTNQTSMYLCASSLDSVANEKLFFGSGTQLSVL.